This T cell receptor beta chain emerged from a study of T cell responses to AZD1222 COVID-19 vaccine. Trimming left V 2 bases short and J 8 bases short, with 16 bases between. Germline V gene sequence: CDR1 MRHNA, CDR2 SNTAGT. The CDR3 runs 15 residues. TCRdb's copy holds only in-frame clones and misses some; the assay was immunoSEQ multiplex PCR. The sample records fewer than 110,000 clones, roughly 91% being singletons. This clonotype was sampled from an adult in good health. The chain has TRBV6-4 and TRBJ1-3; TRBD1 is a possible D gene (6 bases). The sample in question was peripheral blood, obtained on day 0 of AZD1222 vaccination. For the CDR3, the DNA is TGTGCCAGCAGTGACCCCGCTACAGGGAGTTACACCATATATTTT. The encoded protein is CASSDPATGSYTIYF.